The next 12 T cell receptor beta chains were all read from a single sample in a study of blood T cell repertoires in COVID-19. Profiled with immunoSEQ multiplex PCR; TCRdb holds only in-frame clones, not every one. The sample lists some 150,000 clones, approximately 80% seen once, with about 5% in the top ten. Sequencing used peripheral blood. The receptors derive from a woman between 50 and 59 years old with acute or convalescent COVID-19.

The V call is TRBV27, the J call TRBJ2-5, with 8 positions matching TRBD2. The CDR3 runs to 15 residues. From germline, CDR1 is MNHEY and CDR2 SMNVEV (reference sequence). V gave up 3 bases and J gave up 4 bases; unmatched junction bases: 7. The CDR3 is CASSFSGGWGETQYF. The CDR3 nucleotides read TGTGCCAGCAGTTTTTCGGGGGGGTGGGGAGAGACCCAGTACTTC.

The chain joins TRBV18 to TRBJ1-2; D unclear. The V and J ends lost 3 bases and 6 bases respectively, with 17 bases between them. Germline CDR1 reads KGHSH; CDR2 reads LQKENI. The CDR3 is made up of 15 amino acids. The CDR3 sequence is CASSPQADDVDGYTF. Written as DNA, the CDR3 is TGTGCCAGCTCACCCCAGGCCGACGACGTAGATGGCTACACCTTC. The full variable domain, in which reference TRBV18 and TRBJ1-2 provide the parts outside the CDR3, is NAGVMQNPRHLVRRRGQEARLRCSPMKGHSHVYWYRQLPEEGLKFMVYLQKENIIDESGMPKERFSAEFPKEGPSILRIQQVVRGDSAAYFCASSPQADDVDGYTFGSGTRLTVV.

The chain couples TRBV6-5 to TRBJ1-4, with D tentatively TRBD1 (6 bases). This CDR3 is 14 amino acids long. Germline V gives CDR1 MNHEY, CDR2 SVGAGI. With 5 bases removed from V and 4 bases from J, the gap between germline ends came to 11 bases. The CDR3 DNA reads as TGTGCCAGCAGTCCCCAGGGGTTTAATGAAAAACTGTTTTTT. Residues: CASSPQGFNEKLFF.

The chain combines TRBV6-2 or TRBV6-3 with TRBJ1-1; D is unclear. The CDR3 loop spans 14 amino acids. V was pared by 1 base and J by 5 bases, with 11 bases between. CDR1 is MNHEY and CDR2 is SVGEGT in the germline V gene. CDR3 residues: CASSYLGTGTEAFF. The CDR3 nucleotides are TGTGCCAGCAGTTACTTGGGAACGGGGACTGAAGCTTTCTTT.

This clone occurred once. This sequence joins TRBV28 and TRBJ1-1; 10 bases align to TRBD1. The CDR3 spans 15 residues. The V and J ends lost 4 bases and 7 bases, in that order; junction bases with no gene match: 9. Germline V CDR1 and CDR2: MDHEN, SYDVKM. The CDR3 DNA reads as TGTGCCAGCAGTTCTCCGACAGGGGGCCAATATGAAGCTTTCTTT. Translating gives CASSSPTGGQYEAFF.

The chain links TRBV19 to TRBJ1-5; TRBD1 might be the D (6 bases). The V end lost 3 bases, the J end lost 4 bases, and 13 bases lay between the germline ends. Germline CDR1 reads LNHDA; CDR2 reads SQIVND (reference sequence). The CDR3 has 15 amino acids. CDR3 loop: CASSIQGTGNQPQHF. In nucleotides, the CDR3 is TGTGCCAGTAGTATTCAGGGGACGGGGAATCAGCCCCAGCATTTT.

This clone was counted a single time. J is TRBJ2-1 and V is TRBV19, with 8 bases that match TRBD1. This CDR3 region has 13 residues. Per the germline V gene, CDR1 is LNHDA and CDR2 is SQIVND (reference sequence). After removal of 9 bases from V and 8 bases from J, the junction contained 9 bases not matched to a gene. The CDR3 protein is CASSDRAPDEQFF. CDR3 DNA: TGTGCCAGCTCGGACAGGGCGCCGGATGAGCAGTTCTTC.

CDR3 DNA: TGTGCCAGCAGCCCACCCGCCTATGAGGCGGATGGCTACACCTTC. As protein: CASSPPAYEADGYTF. V usage is TRBV5-8 and J usage is TRBJ1-2; D gene uncertain. Trimming removed 4 bases at V and 6 bases at J, with 19 bases between. This CDR3 region has 15 residues. CDR1 is SGHTS, CDR2 YDEGEE, per germline.

This chain uses TRBV6-1 with TRBJ2-7; perhaps TRBD2 as D (5 bases). CDR1 MNHNS and CDR2 SASEGT come from the germline V gene. This CDR3 comprises 14 residues. V lost 3 bases and J 2 bases, leaving 11 bases between the germline ends. CDR3 sequence reads: CASSDGPGTYEQYF. The CDR3 DNA follows: TGTGCCAGCAGTGACGGTCCCGGGACCTACGAGCAGTACTTC.

The chain links TRBV2 to TRBJ1-4; perhaps TRBD1 as D (5 bases). The CDR3 is 15 residues long. Trimming removed 7 bases from V and 2 bases from J, with 14 bases in between. From germline, CDR1 is SNHLY and CDR2 FYNNEI. The CDR3 DNA reads TGTGCCAGCAAGGAAACCAGGGTGACTAATGAAAAACTGTTTTTT. As protein: CASKETRVTNEKLFF.

The V gene is TRBV7-3, the J gene TRBJ1-1; D may be TRBD1 (5 bases). This CDR3 is 16 amino acids long. V was trimmed by 3 bases and J by 2 bases, leaving 16 bases between them. CDR1 is SGHTA and CDR2 is FQGTGA in the germline V gene. The chain's CDR3 is CASSLSGGTGNTEAFF. The CDR3 region has the DNA TGTGCCAGCAGCTTGTCGGGGGGAACCGGAAACACTGAAGCTTTCTTT.

The chain links TRBV5-1 to TRBJ2-7; perhaps TRBD1 as D (6 bases). The V gene's germline CDR1 is SGHRS and CDR2 YFSETQ. There are 15 residues in the CDR3. Between the trimmed V and J ends, which lost 4 bases and 2 bases, there was a span of 16 bases. The CDR3 sequence: CASSLTGTSTYEQYF. DNA of the CDR3: TGCGCCAGCAGCCTGACCGGGACATCCACCTACGAGCAGTACTTC.